The 26 T cell receptor beta chains in this list originate from one sample, sequenced in a study of blood T cell repertoires in COVID-19 (dated by TCRdb to about 2020). Libraries came from the immunoSEQ multiplex PCR assay. The immuneACCESS repertoire file appears here via TCRdb, limited to in-frame rearrangements. These files lack a portion of the clones; in checked studies, under half of the deficit traces to unresolved V genes, and the cause of the others is not known. The sample data list 65,000 to 80,000 clones, and about 90% of these were observed just once. Of the sample, 5% to 6.5% is held by the ten largest clones. Sample: peripheral blood. The receptor set was obtained from a man in his forties or fifties with active COVID-19.

The V call is TRBV27, the J call TRBJ2-6; 10 positions agree with TRBD1. The length of the CDR3 is 18 residues. V gave up 5 bases and J gave up 0 bases; unmatched junction bases: 7. Germline-derived CDR1 and CDR2 are MNHEY and SMNVEV (reference sequence). The CDR3 coding sequence is TGTGCCAGCAGTCTCCCAGGGGACAGGGGCTCTGGGGCCAACGTCCTGACTTTC. Its protein product is CASSLPGDRGSGANVLTF.

A note on this clone: A read error may produce the germline difference seen at one junction end. The chain carries TRBV6-5 and TRBJ2-7, with 8 positions matching TRBD1. CDR1 and CDR2 (germline): MNHEY, SVGAGI. This CDR3 spans 14 amino acids. The CDR3 here is CASSYTGQGASPNF. The CDR3 DNA sequence: TGTGCCAGCAGTTACACTGGACAGGGCGCGAGTCCGAACTTC.

In nucleotides, the CDR3 is TGTGCCAGCAGCTCTCCAGCGATAGGCGAGCAGTACTTC. Its protein product is CASSSPAIGEQYF. The rearrangement uses TRBV5-6 and TRBJ2-7; D gene ambiguous. The CDR3 extends over 13 amino acids. Germline lookup yields CDR1 SGHDT and CDR2 YYEEEE. V lost 3 bases, J lost 6 bases, and 13 bases lay in between.

DNA of the CDR3: TGCGCCAGCAGCCAAGGTCCCTACGGAGGGGACTACGAGCAGTACTTC. Encoded protein: CASSQGPYGGDYEQYF. The J gene is TRBJ2-7, the V gene TRBV4-3; TRBD2 is a possible D gene (6 bases). V lost 1 base, J lost 3 bases, and 16 bases lay in between. Germline V gene sequence: CDR1 LGHNA, CDR2 YSLEER. The CDR3 runs to 16 residues.

This clone was detected only once. The V call is TRBV12-5, the J call TRBJ2-1; TRBD1 agrees at 11 bases. CDR3 size: 23 residues. Trimming at V came to 0 bases and at J to 4 bases, leaving 23 bases not matched to a gene. Per the germline V gene, CDR1 is LGHNT and CDR2 is FRNRAP. CDR3 nucleotides: TGTGCTAGTGGTTTGGTACCGAAGGGACAGGGGGTCGGACGGGAGGGCAATTACAATGAGCAGTTCTTC. It specifies CASGLVPKGQGVGREGNYNEQFF.

The chain is built from TRBV9 and TRBJ2-1; D possibly corresponds to TRBD1 (5 bases). CDR1 is SGDLS, CDR2 YYNGEE, per germline. V gave up 0 bases and J gave up 6 bases, with 7 bases separating them. This CDR3 contains 13 residues. The chain's CDR3 is CASSVGQPNEQFF. The CDR3 bases are TGTGCCAGCAGCGTAGGACAGCCCAATGAGCAGTTCTTC.

V usage is TRBV3-1 (or the pseudogene TRBV3-2) and J usage is TRBJ2-7; 14 bases line up with TRBD2. The V segment lost 1 base and the J segment 3 bases; nucleotides outside the gene matches: 8. CDR1 is LGHDT, CDR2 YNNKEL, per germline (reference sequence). The CDR3 consists of 18 residues. The CDR3, as DNA: TGTGCCAGCAGCCAAGTCACCGGGACTAGCGGGAGTAACTACGAGCAGTACTTC. It translates to CASSQVTGTSGSNYEQYF.

The chain couples TRBV2 to TRBJ2-7; tentatively, D is TRBD1 (5 bases). Trimming took off 6 bases at V and 3 bases at J, with 18 bases between the two ends. Germline V CDR1 and CDR2: SNHLY, FYNNEI. The CDR3 contains 15 residues. The CDR3 is CASRAGRQLFYEQYF. The CDR3 DNA reads as TGTGCCAGCAGGGCCGGGCGACAGCTCTTCTACGAGCAGTACTTC.

This chain connects TRBV18 to TRBJ1-4; TRBD1 matches 7 bases. Germline CDR1 KGHSH, CDR2 LQKENI. This CDR3 has 15 residues. V gave up 3 bases and J gave up 9 bases; unmatched junction bases: 10. The CDR3 region is CASSPKGGERKKLFF. In DNA, the CDR3 is TGTGCCAGCTCACCGAAAGGGGGCGAGAGGAAAAAACTGTTTTTT.

The chain links TRBV14 to TRBJ2-1; TRBD2 agrees at 10 bases. The V gene end was trimmed by 1 base and the J gene end by 3 bases; junction bases not matched to a gene: 3. The germline CDR1 and CDR2 sequences are SGHDN and FVKESK. The CDR3 is 16 amino acids. The CDR3 sequence is CASSQGLAGDYNEQFF. In nucleotides, the CDR3 is TGTGCCAGCAGCCAAGGTCTAGCGGGGGACTACAATGAGCAGTTCTTC.

The chain is built from TRBV7-3 and TRBJ2-5, with D perhaps TRBD2 (6 bases). Between the trimmed V and J ends, which lost 6 bases and 2 bases, there was a span of 10 bases. The length of the CDR3 is 13 residues. Germline CDR1 is SGHTA and CDR2 is FQGTGA. This CDR3 reads CASRLTRQETQYF. The CDR3 nucleotides read TGTGCCAGCAGGTTGACTAGACAAGAGACCCAGTACTTC.

The genes are TRBV6-6 and TRBJ1-2, with D possibly TRBD1 on 6 matching bases. The CDR3 totals 15 residues. Germline-derived CDR1 and CDR2 are MNHNY and SVGAGI (reference sequence). V lost 6 bases, J lost 5 bases, and 19 bases lay in between. In DNA, the CDR3 is TGTGCCAGCAGCTGGGAGGGGGGCGTATATTATGGCTACACCTTC. Protein product: CASSWEGGVYYGYTF.

V gene TRBV28 combines with J gene TRBJ2-1; weak D call: TRBD1 (6 bases). There are 11 residues in the CDR3. Germline CDR1 and CDR2: MDHEN and SYDVKM. The V end was cut by 8 bases, the J end by 10 bases, with 12 bases between. DNA of the CDR3: TGTGCCAGCTCAGGGGCCCGAGAGCAGTTCTTC. Its protein product is CASSGAREQFF.

The chain employs TRBV19 and TRBJ2-5, with 8 bases that match TRBD1. The V and J ends lost 4 bases and 5 bases, in that order; junction bases with no gene match: 12. Germline V lookup: CDR1 LNHDA, CDR2 SQIVND (reference sequence). The CDR3 contains 16 residues. DNA of the CDR3: TGTGCCAGTAGTAGAAATCGACAGGGGATGGGGGAGACCCAGTACTTC. Its protein is CASSRNRQGMGETQYF.

This clone was detected only once. The V call is TRBV3-1 (or the pseudogene TRBV3-2), the J call TRBJ1-6, with TRBD1 matching over 10 bases. Trimming cost V 4 bases and J 5 bases; bases outside gene matches: 5. Per the germline V gene, CDR1 is LGHDT and CDR2 is YNNKEL (reference sequence). This CDR3 has 16 residues. In DNA, the CDR3 is TGTGCCAGCAGCCCCGACAGGGGGCAGGATAATTCACCCCTCCACTTT. Its protein product is CASSPDRGQDNSPLHF.

The chain uses TRBV19 and TRBJ1-2; D possibly corresponds to TRBD1 (6 bases). V shed 5 bases and J shed 8 bases, with 15 bases lying between them. The V gene's germline CDR1 is LNHDA and CDR2 SQIVND (reference sequence). The CDR3 extends over 13 amino acids. The CDR3 sequence is CASSGSGAVGYTF. In DNA, the CDR3 is TGTGCCAGTAGTGGCTCAGGGGCCGTGGGCTACACCTTC.

V is TRBV6-5 and J is TRBJ1-1; D gene uncertain. Trimming left V 0 bases short and J 5 bases short, with 10 bases between. The germline V gene encodes CDR1 MNHEY and CDR2 SVGAGI. The CDR3 consists of 14 residues. The DNA for the CDR3 is TGTGCCAGCAGTTACTCAGCGATAGGAACTGAAGCTTTCTTT. This gives the protein CASSYSAIGTEAFF.

The genes are TRBV7-9 and TRBJ2-7; 16 bases agree with TRBD2. CDR1 is SEHNR and CDR2 is FQNEAQ in the germline V gene (reference sequence). The trim removed 7 bases at V and 3 bases at J, leaving 9 bases unmatched. The CDR3 contains 17 residues. The CDR3: CASIPGTSGGAIYEQYF. For the CDR3, the DNA is TGTGCCAGCATACCCGGGACTAGCGGGGGGGCCATCTACGAGCAGTACTTC. Full variable domain (rest looked up from reference TRBV7-9 and TRBJ2-7): DTGVSQNPRHKITKRGQNVTFRCDPISEHNRLYWYRQTLGQGPEFLTYFQNEAQLEKSRLLSDRFSAERPKGSFSTLEIQRTEQGDSAMYLCASIPGTSGGAIYEQYFGPGTRLTVT.

The chain carries TRBV28 and TRBJ1-1; 8 nucleotides align to TRBD1. Germline lookup yields CDR1 MDHEN and CDR2 SYDVKM. CDR3 length: 15 residues. The V segment lost 4 bases and the J segment 4 bases; nucleotides outside the gene matches: 8. The CDR3 spells CASSSRTGSATEAFF. CDR3 sequence (DNA): TGTGCCAGCAGTTCCCGGACAGGGAGTGCCACTGAAGCTTTCTTT.

The rearrangement joins TRBV7-2 to TRBJ2-3; weak D call: TRBD1 (5 bases). Trimming shortened V by 2 bases and J by 3 bases, and 12 bases separated the two germline ends. This CDR3 contains 15 residues. In germline, CDR1 is SGHTA, CDR2 FQGNSA. The CDR3 DNA reads as TGTGCCAGCAGCTTATCCCGACAGACGACAGATACGCAGTATTTT. This codes for CASSLSRQTTDTQYF.

V is TRBV23-1 and J is TRBJ1-1; TRBD1 matches at 11 bases. TRBV23-1 is an ORF, and what it does is uncertain. V shed 6 bases and J 8 bases; nucleotides not matched to a gene: 11. The CDR3 runs 15 residues. The CDR3 sequence: CASSPGQGASREAFF. The DNA for the CDR3 is TGCGCCAGCAGCCCCGGACAGGGGGCTTCGCGAGAAGCTTTCTTT.

In nucleotides, the CDR3 is TGTGCCAGCAGTGCGCCGGGACAGACCTATGGCTACACCTTC. This encodes CASSAPGQTYGYTF. This rearrangement joins TRBV28 to TRBJ1-2; 7 nucleotides match TRBD1. Germline V gene data show CDR1 as MDHEN and CDR2 as SYDVKM. Trimming cost V 5 bases and J 4 bases; bases outside gene matches: 7. The CDR3 has 14 amino acids.

The chain carries TRBV7-2 and TRBJ2-1; D gene uncertain. V was pared by 6 bases and J by 4 bases, with 10 bases between. This CDR3 contains 13 residues. Per germline, CDR1 SGHTA and CDR2 FQGNSA. In DNA form, the CDR3 reads TGTGCCAGCAGAGATAGACAATACAATGAGCAGTTCTTC. This gives the protein CASRDRQYNEQFF.

The chain recombines TRBV3-1 (or the pseudogene TRBV3-2) with TRBJ2-1, with D possibly being TRBD2 (5 bases). This CDR3 contains 15 residues. Between the trimmed V and J ends, which lost 1 base and 7 bases, there was a span of 14 bases. Germline-derived CDR1 and CDR2 are LGHDT and YNNKEL (reference sequence). The CDR3, as DNA: TGTGCCAGCAGCCAAGCTCCGGGGTTCTGGAATGAGCAGTTCTTC. As protein: CASSQAPGFWNEQFF.

V and J are TRBV5-1 and TRBJ1-1; 8 positions agree with TRBD1. Germline V gene sequence: CDR1 SGHRS, CDR2 YFSETQ. The junction had 8 bases not matched to a gene; V was cut back by 6 bases and J by 4 bases. This CDR3 is built from 14 residues. CDR3 in DNA: TGCGCCAGCACGTCCGGGACAGGTACCACTGAAGCTTTCTTT. It codes for CASTSGTGTTEAFF. The variable domain in full, completed from reference TRBV5-1 and TRBJ1-1, reads KAGVTQTPRYLIKTRGQQVTLSCSPISGHRSVSWYQQTPGQGLQFLFEYFSETQRNKGNFPGRFSGRQFSNSRSEMNVSTLELGDSALYLCASTSGTGTTEAFFGQGTRLTVV.

This clone is termed medium-sized. The V gene is TRBV13, the J gene TRBJ2-7, with 9 bases lining up with TRBD1. This CDR3 contains 15 residues. Unmatched junction bases numbered 8, after V lost 5 bases and J lost 3 bases. Germline CDR1 PRHDT, CDR2 FYEKMQ (reference sequence). The CDR3 region is CASSRRTGAIYEQYF. CDR3 in DNA: TGTGCCAGCAGCCGCCGGACAGGGGCCATCTACGAGCAGTACTTC. Full variable domain (outside the CDR3, taken from reference TRBV13 and TRBJ2-7): AAGVIQSPRHLIKEKRETATLKCYPIPRHDTVYWYQQGPGQDPQFLISFYEKMQSDKGSIPDRFSAQQFSDYHSELNMSSLELGDSALYFCASSRRTGAIYEQYFGPGTRLTVT.